This T cell receptor (beta chain) was found in a study of naive and memory T cell subsets. Study results and limitations: RNA-based TCR counts may shift with T cell activation and differentiation.

This clonotype is medium-sized in the sample. Antigen: not known. Both TRBC1 and TRBC2 were covered by a beta constant-region primer of two equimolar oligonucleotides. Ligated cDNA was amplified by four rounds of PCR with nested alpha and beta constant-region primers and SP2. TCRdb used MiXCR to reprocess the UMI-ligation and nested PCR reads, holding one entry per CDR3 protein. The sample shows tens of thousands of distinct CDR3 sequences, about 18% of them seen only once. Trimming at V came to 4 bases and at J to 8 bases, leaving 10 bases not matched to a gene. Germline V gives CDR1 DFQATT, CDR2 SNEGSKA (reference sequence). The CDR3 sequence is 15 residues long.

The rearrangement joins TRBV20-1 to TRBJ2-1, with 11 bases matching TRBD2. The TCR sequence derives from a human donor in good health. Sequencing was done on a sample of effector memory CD4+ T cells from blood. Subset given: effector memory, CD45RA- CD27-. The CDR3 region is CSATRLAGFRYEQFF. Written as DNA, the CDR3 is TGCAGTGCTACCCGACTAGCGGGATTTAGGTATGAGCAGTTCTTC.